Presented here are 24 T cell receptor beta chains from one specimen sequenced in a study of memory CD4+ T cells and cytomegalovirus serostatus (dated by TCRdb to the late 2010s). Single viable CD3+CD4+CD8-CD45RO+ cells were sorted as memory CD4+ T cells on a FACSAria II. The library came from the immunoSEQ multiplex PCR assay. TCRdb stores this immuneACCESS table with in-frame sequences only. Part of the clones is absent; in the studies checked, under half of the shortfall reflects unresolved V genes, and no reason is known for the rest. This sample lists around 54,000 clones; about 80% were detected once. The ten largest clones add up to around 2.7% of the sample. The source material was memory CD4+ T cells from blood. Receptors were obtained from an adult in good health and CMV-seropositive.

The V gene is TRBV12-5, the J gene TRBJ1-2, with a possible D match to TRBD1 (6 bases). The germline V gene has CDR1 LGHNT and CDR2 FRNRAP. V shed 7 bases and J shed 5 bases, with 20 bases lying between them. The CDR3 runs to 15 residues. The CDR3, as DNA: TGTGCTAGTGCCAGGTCGGCAGGGGCCATGTATGGCTACACCTTC. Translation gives CASARSAGAMYGYTF.

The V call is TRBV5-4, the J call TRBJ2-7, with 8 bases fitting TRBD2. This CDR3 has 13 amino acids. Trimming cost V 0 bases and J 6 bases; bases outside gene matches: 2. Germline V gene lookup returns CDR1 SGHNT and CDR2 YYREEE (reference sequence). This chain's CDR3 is CASSLEGTSEQYV. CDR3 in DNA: TGTGCCAGCAGCTTGGAGGGGACTAGCGAGCAGTACGTC.

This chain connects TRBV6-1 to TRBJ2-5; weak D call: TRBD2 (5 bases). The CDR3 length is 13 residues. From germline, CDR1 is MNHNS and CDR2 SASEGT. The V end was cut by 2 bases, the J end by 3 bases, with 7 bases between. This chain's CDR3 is CASSESGKETQYF. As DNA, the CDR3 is TGTGCCAGCAGTGAATCGGGGAAAGAGACCCAGTACTTC.

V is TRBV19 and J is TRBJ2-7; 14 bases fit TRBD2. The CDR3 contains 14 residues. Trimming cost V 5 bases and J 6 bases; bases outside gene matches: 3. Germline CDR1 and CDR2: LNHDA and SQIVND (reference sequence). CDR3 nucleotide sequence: TGTGCCAGTAGTTTCGGACTAGCGGGAGGCGAGCAGTACTTC. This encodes CASSFGLAGGEQYF.

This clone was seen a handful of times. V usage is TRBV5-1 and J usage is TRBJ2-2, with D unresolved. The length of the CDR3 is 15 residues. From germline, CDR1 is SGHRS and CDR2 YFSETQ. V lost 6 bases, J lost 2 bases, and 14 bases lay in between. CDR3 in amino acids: CASTKDEPNTGELFF. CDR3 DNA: TGCGCCAGCACCAAGGACGAGCCCAACACCGGGGAGCTGTTTTTT.

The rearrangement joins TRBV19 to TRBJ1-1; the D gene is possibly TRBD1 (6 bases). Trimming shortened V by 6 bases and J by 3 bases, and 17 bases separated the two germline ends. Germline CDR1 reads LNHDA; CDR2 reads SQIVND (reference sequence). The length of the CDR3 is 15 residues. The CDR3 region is CASRPWGRGDTEAFF. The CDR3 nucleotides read TGTGCCAGTAGACCCTGGGGGCGTGGGGACACTGAAGCTTTCTTT.

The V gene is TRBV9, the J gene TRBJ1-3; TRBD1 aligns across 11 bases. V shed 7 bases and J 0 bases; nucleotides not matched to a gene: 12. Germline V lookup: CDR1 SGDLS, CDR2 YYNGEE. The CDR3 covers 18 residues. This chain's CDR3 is CASSYKDRGPSSGNTIYF. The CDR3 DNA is TGTGCCAGCTCATATAAGGACAGGGGGCCGAGCTCTGGAAACACCATATATTTT.

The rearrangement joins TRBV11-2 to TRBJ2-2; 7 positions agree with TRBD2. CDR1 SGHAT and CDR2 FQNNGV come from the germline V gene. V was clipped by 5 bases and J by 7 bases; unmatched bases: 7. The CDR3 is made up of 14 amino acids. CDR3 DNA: TGTGCCAGCAGCCAGATGAGGGACTACGGGGAGCTGTTTTTT. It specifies CASSQMRDYGELFF.

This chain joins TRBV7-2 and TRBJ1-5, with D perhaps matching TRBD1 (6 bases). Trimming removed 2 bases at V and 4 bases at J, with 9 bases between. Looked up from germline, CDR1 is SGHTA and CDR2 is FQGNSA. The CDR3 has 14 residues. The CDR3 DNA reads TGTGCCAGCAGCTTACAGCAGGGGAATCAGCCCCAGCATTTT. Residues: CASSLQQGNQPQHF.

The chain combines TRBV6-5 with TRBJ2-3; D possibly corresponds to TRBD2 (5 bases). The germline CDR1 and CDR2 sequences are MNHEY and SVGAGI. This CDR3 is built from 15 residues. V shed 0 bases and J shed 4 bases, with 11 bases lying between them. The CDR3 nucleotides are TGTGCCAGCAGTTACTCGACCGGGATTCCAGATACGCAGTATTTT. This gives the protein CASSYSTGIPDTQYF.

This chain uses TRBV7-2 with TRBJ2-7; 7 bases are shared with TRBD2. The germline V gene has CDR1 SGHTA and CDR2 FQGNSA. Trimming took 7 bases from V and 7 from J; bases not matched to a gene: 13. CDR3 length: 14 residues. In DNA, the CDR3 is TGTGCCAGCACAACCGGGGGGACTTACTTAGAGCAGTACTTC. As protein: CASTTGGTYLEQYF.

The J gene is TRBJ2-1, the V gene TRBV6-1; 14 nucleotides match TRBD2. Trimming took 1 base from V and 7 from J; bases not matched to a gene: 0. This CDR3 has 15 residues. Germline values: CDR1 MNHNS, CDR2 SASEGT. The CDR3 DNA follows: TGTGCCAGCAGTGAAGGGACTAGCGGGAGGAATGAGCAGTTCTTC. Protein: CASSEGTSGRNEQFF.

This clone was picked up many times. The CDR3 DNA is TGTGCCAGTAGTATGGAGGGCTCGACCTACAATGAGCAGTTCTTC. It is translated as CASSMEGSTYNEQFF. The chain joins TRBV19 to TRBJ2-1, with D possibly TRBD2 on 6 matching bases. Germline assignment: CDR1 LNHDA and CDR2 SQIVND (reference sequence). V was pared by 3 bases and J by 2 bases, with 11 bases between. This CDR3 region has 15 residues.

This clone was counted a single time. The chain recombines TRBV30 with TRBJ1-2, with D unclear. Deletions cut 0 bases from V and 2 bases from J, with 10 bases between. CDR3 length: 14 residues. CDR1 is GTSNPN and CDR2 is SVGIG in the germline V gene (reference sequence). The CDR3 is CAWSVSGRNYGYTF. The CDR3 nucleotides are TGTGCCTGGAGTGTATCCGGCAGAAACTATGGCTACACCTTC.

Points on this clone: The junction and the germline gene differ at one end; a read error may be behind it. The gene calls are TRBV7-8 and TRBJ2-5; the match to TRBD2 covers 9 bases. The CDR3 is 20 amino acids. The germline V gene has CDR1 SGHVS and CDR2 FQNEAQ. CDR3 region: CASNLIGETLASGKLETQYF. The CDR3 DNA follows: TGTGCCAGCAACTTAATCGGCGAGACTTTGGCTAGCGGGAAACTAGAGACCCAGTACTTC.

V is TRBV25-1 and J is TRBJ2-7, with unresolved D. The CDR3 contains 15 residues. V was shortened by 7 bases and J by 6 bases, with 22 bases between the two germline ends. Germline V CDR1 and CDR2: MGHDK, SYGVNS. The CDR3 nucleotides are TGTGCCAGCAAACCCCCTCCAGGTAGGGAAAGCGAGCAGTACGTC. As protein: CASKPPPGRESEQYV.

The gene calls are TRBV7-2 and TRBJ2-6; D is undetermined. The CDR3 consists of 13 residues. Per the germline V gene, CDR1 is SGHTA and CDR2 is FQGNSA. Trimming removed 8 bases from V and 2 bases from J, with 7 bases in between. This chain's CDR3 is CASLVAGANVLTF. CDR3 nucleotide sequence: TGTGCCAGCTTGGTCGCTGGGGCCAACGTCCTGACTTTC.

The CDR3 coding sequence is TGTGCCAGCAGCCCTAGCTACAGGGGAGGTACGCAGTATTTT. Translating it yields CASSPSYRGGTQYF. The V call is TRBV7-2, the J call TRBJ2-3, with D perhaps matching TRBD1 (7 bases). With 5 bases removed from V and 8 bases from J, the gap between germline ends came to 17 bases. CDR1 SGHTA and CDR2 FQGNSA come from the germline V gene. The CDR3 runs 14 residues. The variable domain in full, completed from reference TRBV7-2 and TRBJ2-3, reads GAGVSQSPSNKVTEKGKDVELRCDPISGHTALYWYRQSLGQGLEFLIYFQGNSAPDKSGLPSDRFSAERTGGSVSTLTIQRTQQEDSAVYLCASSPSYRGGTQYFGPGTRLTVL.

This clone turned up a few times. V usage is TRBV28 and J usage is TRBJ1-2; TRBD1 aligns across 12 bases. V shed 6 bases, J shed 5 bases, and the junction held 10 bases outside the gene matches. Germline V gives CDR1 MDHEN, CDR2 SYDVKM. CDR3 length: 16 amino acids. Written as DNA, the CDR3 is TGTGCCAGCAGGTTTTCGGGGGGACAGGGGGCTTATGGCTACACCTTC. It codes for CASRFSGGQGAYGYTF.

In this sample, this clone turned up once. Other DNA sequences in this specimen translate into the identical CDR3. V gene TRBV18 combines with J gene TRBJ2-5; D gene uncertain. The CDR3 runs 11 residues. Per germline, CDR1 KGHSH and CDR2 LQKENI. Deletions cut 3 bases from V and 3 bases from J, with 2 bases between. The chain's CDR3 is CASSPEETQYF. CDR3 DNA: TGTGCCAGCTCACCCGAAGAGACCCAGTACTTC.

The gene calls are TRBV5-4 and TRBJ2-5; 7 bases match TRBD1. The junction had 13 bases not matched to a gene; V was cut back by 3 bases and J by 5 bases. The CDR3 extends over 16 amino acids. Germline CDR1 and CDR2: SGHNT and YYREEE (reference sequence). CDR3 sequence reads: CASSSMKTGVWETQYF. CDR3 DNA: TGTGCCAGCAGCTCGATGAAAACAGGGGTTTGGGAGACCCAGTACTTC.

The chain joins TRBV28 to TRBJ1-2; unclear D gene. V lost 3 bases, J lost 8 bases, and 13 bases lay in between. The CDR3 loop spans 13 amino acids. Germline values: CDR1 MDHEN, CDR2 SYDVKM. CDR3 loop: CASSFQIREGYTF. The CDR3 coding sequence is TGTGCCAGCAGTTTTCAGATTAGAGAAGGCTACACCTTC.

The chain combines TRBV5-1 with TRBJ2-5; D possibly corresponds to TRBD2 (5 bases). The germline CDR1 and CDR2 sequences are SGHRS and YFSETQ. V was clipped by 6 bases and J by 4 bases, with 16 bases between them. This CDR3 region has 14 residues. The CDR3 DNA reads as TGCGCCAGCACTAATAGAGGGTTGGTAGAGACCCAGTACTTC. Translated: CASTNRGLVETQYF.

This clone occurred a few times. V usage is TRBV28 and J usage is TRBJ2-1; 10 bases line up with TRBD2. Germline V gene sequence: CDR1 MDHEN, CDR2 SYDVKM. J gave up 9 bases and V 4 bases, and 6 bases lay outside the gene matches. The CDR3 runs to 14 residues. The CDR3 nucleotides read TGTGCCAGCAGTTCTAGCGGGAGTAGGCGTGAGCAGTTCTTC. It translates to CASSSSGSRREQFF.